The clone carrying this TCR beta chain was detected ten times or more. The target antigen is unknown. The data belong to a study of human T cells and chemical hapten exposure. The overall study: 0.01% DPC was applied to the upper back in patch tests, which were read at 6 days. General study findings and limits: TCRs exceeding 1 in 1000 frequency stayed unchanged with DPC sensitization. Expanded TCRs grouped into significantly more large CDR3 similarity clusters than controls produced.

Each CDR3 protein gets one entry after TCRdb re-called the RACE reads with MiXCR. The sample has approximately 30,000 distinct CDR3 sequences, about 5% seen once. The CDR3 is 13 amino acids. The V end was cut by 1 base, the J end by 3 bases, with 7 bases between. CDR1 is SGHNT and CDR2 is YYREEE in the germline V gene (reference sequence). Documented time point: patch test 3, about 24 weeks after DPC sensitization. Treatment: therapeutic diphenylcyclopropenone sensitization with weekly scalp DPC. This TCR came from a man between 25 and 39 years old with alopecia areata. Some clones in this sample may be carry-over from other donors' samples. The chain has TRBV5-4 and TRBJ1-1; D gene uncertain. This specimen consisted of whole blood, obtained in connection with sensitization to the hapten diphenylcyclopropenone (DPC). The CDR3 loop is CASSLYADTEAFF. The CDR3 DNA sequence: TGTGCCAGCAGCTTGTACGCCGACACTGAAGCTTTCTTT.